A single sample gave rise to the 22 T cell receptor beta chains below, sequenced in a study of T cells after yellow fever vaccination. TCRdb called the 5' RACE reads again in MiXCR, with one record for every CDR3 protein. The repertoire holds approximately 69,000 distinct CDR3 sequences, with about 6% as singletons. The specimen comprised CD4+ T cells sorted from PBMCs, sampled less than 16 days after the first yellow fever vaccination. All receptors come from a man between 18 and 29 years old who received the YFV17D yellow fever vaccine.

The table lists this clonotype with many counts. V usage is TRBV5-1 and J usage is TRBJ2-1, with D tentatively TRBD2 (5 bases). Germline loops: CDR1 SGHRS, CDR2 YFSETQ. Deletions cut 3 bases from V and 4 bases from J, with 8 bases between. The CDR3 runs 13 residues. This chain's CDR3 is CASSSGSYNEQFF. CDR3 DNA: TGCGCCAGCAGCTCGGGATCTTACAATGAGCAGTTCTTC.

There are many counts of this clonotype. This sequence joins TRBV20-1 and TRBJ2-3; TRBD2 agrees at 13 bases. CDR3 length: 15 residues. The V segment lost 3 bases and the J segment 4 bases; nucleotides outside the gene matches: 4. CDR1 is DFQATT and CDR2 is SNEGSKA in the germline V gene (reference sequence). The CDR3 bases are TGCAGTGCTAGGAGACTAGCGGGGGGTTCAGATACGCAGTATTTT. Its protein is CSARRLAGGSDTQYF.

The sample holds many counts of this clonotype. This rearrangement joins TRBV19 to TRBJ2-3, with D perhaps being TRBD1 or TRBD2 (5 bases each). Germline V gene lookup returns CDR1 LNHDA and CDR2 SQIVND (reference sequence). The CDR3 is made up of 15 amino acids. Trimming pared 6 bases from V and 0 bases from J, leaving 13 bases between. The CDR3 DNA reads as TGTGCCAGTAGCTCGCCGGGACGAAGCACAGATACGCAGTATTTT. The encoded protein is CASSSPGRSTDTQYF.

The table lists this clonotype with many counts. CDR3 in amino acids: CASSQGGKETQYF. DNA of the CDR3: TGTGCCAGCTCACAAGGCGGGAAAGAGACCCAGTACTTC. The chain joins TRBV18 to TRBJ2-5; a weak D match, TRBD2 (6 bases). Trimming cost V 4 bases and J 3 bases, with 9 bases left between them. Germline V gene lookup returns CDR1 KGHSH and CDR2 LQKENI. This CDR3 contains 13 residues.

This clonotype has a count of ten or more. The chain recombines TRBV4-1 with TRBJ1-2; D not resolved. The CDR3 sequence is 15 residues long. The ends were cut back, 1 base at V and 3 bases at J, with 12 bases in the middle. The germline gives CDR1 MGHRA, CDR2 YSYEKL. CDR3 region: CASSQVLGLDYGYTF. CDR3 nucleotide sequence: TGCGCCAGCAGCCAAGTCCTGGGCTTAGACTATGGCTACACCTTC.

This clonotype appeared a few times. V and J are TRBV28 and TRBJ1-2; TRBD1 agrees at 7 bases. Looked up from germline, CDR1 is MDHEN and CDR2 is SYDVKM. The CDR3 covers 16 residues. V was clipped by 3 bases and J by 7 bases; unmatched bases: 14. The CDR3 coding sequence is TGTGCCAGCAGTTTCGTGACAGGGACCGACTTGGGTGGCTACACCTTC. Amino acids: CASSFVTGTDLGGYTF.

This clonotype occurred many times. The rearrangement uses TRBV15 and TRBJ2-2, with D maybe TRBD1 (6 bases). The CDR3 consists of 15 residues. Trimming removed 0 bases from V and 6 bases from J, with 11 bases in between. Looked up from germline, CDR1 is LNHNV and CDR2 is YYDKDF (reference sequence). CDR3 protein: CATSRDLQGAGELFF. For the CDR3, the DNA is TGTGCCACCAGCAGAGATTTACAGGGCGCCGGGGAGCTGTTTTTT.

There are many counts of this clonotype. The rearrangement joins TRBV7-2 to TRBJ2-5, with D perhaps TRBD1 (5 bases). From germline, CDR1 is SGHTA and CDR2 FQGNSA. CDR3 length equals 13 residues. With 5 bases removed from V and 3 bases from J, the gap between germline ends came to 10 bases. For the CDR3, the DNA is TGTGCCAGCAGCCGGCAGGGCGAAGAGACCCAGTACTTC. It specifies CASSRQGEETQYF.

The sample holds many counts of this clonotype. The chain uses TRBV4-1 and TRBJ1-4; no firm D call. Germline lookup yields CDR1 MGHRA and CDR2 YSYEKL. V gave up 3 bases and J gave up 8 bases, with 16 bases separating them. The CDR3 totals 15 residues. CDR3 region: CASSHLSGRLEKLFF. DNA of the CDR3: TGCGCCAGCAGCCACCTTTCGGGCAGGTTGGAAAAACTGTTTTTT.

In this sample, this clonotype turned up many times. CDR3 nucleotide sequence: TGCGCCAGCAGCTTGAATGGGGATACGCAGTATTTT. Translated, it gives CASSLNGDTQYF. The genes are TRBV5-1 and TRBJ2-3; no firm D call. Germline loops: CDR1 SGHRS, CDR2 YFSETQ. The V gene lost 1 base and the J gene lost 6 bases, with 6 bases spanning the gap. This CDR3 region has 12 residues.

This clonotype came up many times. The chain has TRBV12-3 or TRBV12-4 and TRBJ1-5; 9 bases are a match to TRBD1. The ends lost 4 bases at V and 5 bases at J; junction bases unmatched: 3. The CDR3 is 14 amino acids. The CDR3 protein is CASSSGTGHQPQHF. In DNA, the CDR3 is TGTGCCAGCAGTTCCGGGACAGGGCATCAGCCCCAGCATTTT.

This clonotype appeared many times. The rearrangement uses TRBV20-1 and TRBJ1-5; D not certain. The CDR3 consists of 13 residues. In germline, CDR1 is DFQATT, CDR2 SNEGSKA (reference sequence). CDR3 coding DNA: TGCAGCGCCTTTGGGTCCGACAATCAGCCCCAGCATTTT. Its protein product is CSAFGSDNQPQHF.

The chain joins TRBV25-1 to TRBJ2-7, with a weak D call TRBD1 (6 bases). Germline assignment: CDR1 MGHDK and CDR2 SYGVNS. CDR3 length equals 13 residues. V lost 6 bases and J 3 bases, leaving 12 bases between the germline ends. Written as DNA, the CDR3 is TGTGCCAGCAGCCCCGGGGACATCTACGAGCAGTACTTC. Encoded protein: CASSPGDIYEQYF.

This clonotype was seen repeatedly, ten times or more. CDR3 in DNA: TGTGCCAGCAGTTCCCTGGGGGCGCCAACTAATGAAAAACTGTTTTTT. This encodes CASSSLGAPTNEKLFF. The rearrangement joins TRBV27 to TRBJ1-4, with D maybe TRBD1 (6 bases). Germline assignment: CDR1 MNHEY and CDR2 SMNVEV (reference sequence). V was trimmed by 4 bases and J by 0 bases, leaving 12 bases between them. The CDR3 consists of 16 residues.

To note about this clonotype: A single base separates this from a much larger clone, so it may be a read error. The CDR3 DNA follows: TGCACCAGCAGCTTGAGGGGCGGTCTCAGCAGCGATTATGGCTACACCTTC. It translates to CTSSLRGGLSSDYGYTF. This sequence joins TRBV5-1 and TRBJ1-2; the D gene is possibly TRBD1 (5 bases). Germline V gene data show CDR1 as SGHRS and CDR2 as YFSETQ. This CDR3 is 17 amino acids long.

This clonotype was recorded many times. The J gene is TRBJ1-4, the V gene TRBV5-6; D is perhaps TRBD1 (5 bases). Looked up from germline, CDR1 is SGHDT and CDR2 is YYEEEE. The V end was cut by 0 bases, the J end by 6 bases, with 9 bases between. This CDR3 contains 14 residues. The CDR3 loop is CASSLGSGYEKLFF. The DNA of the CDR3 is TGTGCCAGCAGCTTGGGTTCAGGGTATGAAAAACTGTTTTTT. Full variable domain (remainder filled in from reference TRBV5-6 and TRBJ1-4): DAGVTQSPTHLIKTRGQQVTLRCSPKSGHDTVSWYQQALGQGPQFIFQYYEEEERQRGNFPDRFSGHQFPNYSSELNVNALLLGDSALYLCASSLGSGYEKLFFGSGTQLSVL.

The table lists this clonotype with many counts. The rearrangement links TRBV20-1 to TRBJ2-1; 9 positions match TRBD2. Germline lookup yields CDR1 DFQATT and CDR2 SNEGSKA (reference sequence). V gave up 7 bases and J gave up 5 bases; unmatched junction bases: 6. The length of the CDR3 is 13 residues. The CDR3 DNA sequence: TGCAGTGTCGGGACTAGCTCTAACAATGAGCAGTTCTTC. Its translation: CSVGTSSNNEQFF.

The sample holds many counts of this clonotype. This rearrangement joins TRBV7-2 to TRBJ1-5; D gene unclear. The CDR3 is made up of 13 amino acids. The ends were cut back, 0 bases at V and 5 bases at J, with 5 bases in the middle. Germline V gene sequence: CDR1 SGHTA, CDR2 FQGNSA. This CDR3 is CASSLAEYQPQHF. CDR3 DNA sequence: TGTGCCAGCAGCTTAGCGGAATATCAGCCCCAGCATTTT. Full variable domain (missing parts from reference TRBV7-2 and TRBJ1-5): GAGVSQSPSNKVTEKGKDVELRCDPISGHTALYWYRQSLGQGLEFLIYFQGNSAPDKSGLPSDRFSAERTGGSVSTLTIQRTQQEDSAVYLCASSLAEYQPQHFGDGTRLSIL.

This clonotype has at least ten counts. CDR3 region: CASSHDQGPQYF. CDR3 in DNA: TGCGCCAGCAGCCACGACCAGGGGCCGCAGTATTTT. The genes are TRBV4-1 and TRBJ2-3; possibly TRBD1 for D (6 bases). CDR1 is MGHRA, CDR2 YSYEKL, per germline. V was shortened by 3 bases and J by 10 bases, with 11 bases between the two germline ends. This CDR3 spans 12 amino acids.

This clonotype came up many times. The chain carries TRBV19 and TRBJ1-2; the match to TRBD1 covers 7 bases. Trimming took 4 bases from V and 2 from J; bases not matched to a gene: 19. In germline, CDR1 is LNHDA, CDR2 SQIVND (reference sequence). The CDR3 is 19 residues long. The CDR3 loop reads CASSTLSSIDRDKNYGYTF. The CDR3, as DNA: TGTGCCAGTAGTACCCTCTCATCAATTGACAGGGACAAAAACTATGGCTACACCTTC.

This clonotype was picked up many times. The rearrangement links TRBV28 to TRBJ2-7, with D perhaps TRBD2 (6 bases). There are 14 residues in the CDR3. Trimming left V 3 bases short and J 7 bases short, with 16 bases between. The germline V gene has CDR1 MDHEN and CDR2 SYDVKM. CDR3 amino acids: CASSLGLGGGEQYV. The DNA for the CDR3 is TGTGCCAGCAGTTTGGGACTTGGTGGGGGGGAGCAGTACGTC.

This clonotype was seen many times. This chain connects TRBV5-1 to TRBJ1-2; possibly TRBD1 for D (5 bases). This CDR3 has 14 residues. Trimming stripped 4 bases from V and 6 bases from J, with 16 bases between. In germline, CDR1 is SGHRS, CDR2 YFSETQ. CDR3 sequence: CASSPGTSYHGYTF. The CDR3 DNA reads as TGCGCCAGCAGCCCCGGGACCTCGTACCATGGCTACACCTTC.